This T cell receptor (beta chain) was observed in a study of cytomegalovirus exposure and HLA in healthy donors. About the study: A preliminary data release comprised 70 million to 95 million unique TCRs obtained from HLA-typed donors. Study results and limitations: Apparent HLA restriction characterized most CMV-associated TCR beta chains in a later analysis. Productive status was seen about 90% or about 30% of the time for most TCR beta V segments in an earlier analysis.

The PCR employed 60 Vbeta primers together with 13 Jbeta primers. TCRdb keeps only in-frame clones here, not all; method: immunoSEQ multiplex PCR. Found here are 72,000 or so clones, about 75% of them singletons; the top ten hold just under 7.5%. On this clone: Its antigen remains unidentified.

The length of the CDR3 is 11 residues. V gave up 3 bases and J gave up 5 bases, with 4 bases separating them. Germline V gene data show CDR1 as MDHEN and CDR2 as SYDVKM. Whereas donors were nominally healthy upon sampling, unrecorded immune exposures were probable. The clonotype comes from a woman in her twenties or thirties in good health and CMV-seropositive. The sample taken for sequencing was PBMCs. The gene calls are TRBV28 and TRBJ2-5; no clear D gene. CDR3 coding DNA: TGTGCCAGCAGTTTTCGGGAGACCCAGTACTTC. Translation: CASSFRETQYF.